This record looks at one TCR beta chain sequence and its context. Per the germline V gene, CDR1 is SGHRS and CDR2 is YFSETQ. Trimming pared 1 base from V and 3 bases from J, leaving 8 bases between. The CDR3 contains 14 residues. Using immunoSEQ multiplex PCR, the repertoire was profiled, and TCRdb retains in-frame clones only, with some absent. The sample contains about 250,000 clones, nearly 90% of which appear only once. This sample was taken from a study of blood T cell repertoires in COVID-19. Study as a whole: PBMCs, B-cell-depleted T cells, or T cells provided the cDNA or gDNA that made up the material.

Sequencing was done on a sample of peripheral blood. The J gene is TRBJ2-1, the V gene TRBV5-1; tentative D call: TRBD2 (6 bases). This TCR was sampled from a man between 18 and 29 years old with active or convalescent COVID-19. Here the CDR3 reads CASSLPGGYNEQFF. The CDR3, as DNA: TGCGCCAGCAGCTTGCCCGGGGGCTACAATGAGCAGTTCTTC.